This TCR beta chain originates from a study of radiotherapy plus CTLA-4 blockade in lung cancer. Across the whole study: Among enrolled patients, less than 20% responded and roughly 30% achieved disease control. Study-wide results and caveats: TCR clones from tumors expanded in blood after radiotherapy plus ipilimumab.

Assay: immunoSEQ multiplex PCR; the TCRdb copy retains only in-frame clones and omits some. The repertoire holds 90,000 or so clones, around four fifths seen once, with 0.82% in the top ten. This CDR3 contains 14 residues. CDR1 SGHNT and CDR2 YENEEA come from the germline V gene. This clone was observed once. Its cognate antigen is unknown. A junction end diverges from the germline sequence, so it may reflect a read error. The TCR sequence derives from a human donor with non-small cell lung cancer who had stable disease on radiotherapy plus ipilimumab. Sequencing used peripheral blood, obtained from a patient treated with radiotherapy plus ipilimumab. The rearrangement joins TRBV11-3 to TRBJ2-7; 10 bases match TRBD1. DNA of the CDR3: TGTGCCAGCAGCCCGACAGGGGGCTCCTCCGAGCAGTACTTC. Amino acid sequence: CASSPTGGSSEQYF.